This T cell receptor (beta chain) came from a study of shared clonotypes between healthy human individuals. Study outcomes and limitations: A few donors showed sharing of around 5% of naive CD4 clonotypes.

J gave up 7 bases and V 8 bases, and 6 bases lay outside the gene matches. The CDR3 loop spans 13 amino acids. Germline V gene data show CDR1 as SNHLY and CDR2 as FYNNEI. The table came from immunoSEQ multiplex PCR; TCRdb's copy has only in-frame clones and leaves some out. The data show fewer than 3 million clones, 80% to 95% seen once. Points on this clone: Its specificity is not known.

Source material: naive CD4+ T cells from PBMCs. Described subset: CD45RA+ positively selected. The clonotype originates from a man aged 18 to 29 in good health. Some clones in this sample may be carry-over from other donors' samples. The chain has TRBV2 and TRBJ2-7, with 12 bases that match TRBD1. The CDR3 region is CASLGQGAEEQYF. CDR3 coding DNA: TGTGCCAGCTTGGGACAGGGGGCTGAGGAGCAGTACTTC.